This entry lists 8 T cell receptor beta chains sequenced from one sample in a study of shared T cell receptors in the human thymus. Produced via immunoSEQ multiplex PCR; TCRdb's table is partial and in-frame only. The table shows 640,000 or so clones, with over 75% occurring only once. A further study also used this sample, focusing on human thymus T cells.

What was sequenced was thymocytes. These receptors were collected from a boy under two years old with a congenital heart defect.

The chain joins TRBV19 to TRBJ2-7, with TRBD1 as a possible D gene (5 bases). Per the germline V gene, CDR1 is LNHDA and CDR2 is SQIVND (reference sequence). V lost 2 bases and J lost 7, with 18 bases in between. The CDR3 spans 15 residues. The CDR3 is CASSIRGQRFAEQYF. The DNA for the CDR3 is TGTGCCAGTAGTATACGCGGACAACGTTTTGCGGAGCAGTACTTC.

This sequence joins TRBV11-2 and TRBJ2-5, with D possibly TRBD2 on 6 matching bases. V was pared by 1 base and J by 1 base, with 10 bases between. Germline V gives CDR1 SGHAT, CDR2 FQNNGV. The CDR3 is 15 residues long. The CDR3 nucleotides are TGTGCCAGCAGCTTAGGTGGGACTTCCCAAGAGACCCAGTACTTC. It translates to CASSLGGTSQETQYF.

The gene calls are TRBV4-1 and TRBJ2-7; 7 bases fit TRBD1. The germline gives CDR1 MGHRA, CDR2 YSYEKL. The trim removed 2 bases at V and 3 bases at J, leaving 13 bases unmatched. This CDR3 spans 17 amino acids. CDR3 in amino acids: CASSQYAPGQNFYEQYF. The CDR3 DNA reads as TGCGCCAGCAGCCAATATGCTCCGGGACAGAACTTCTACGAGCAGTACTTC.

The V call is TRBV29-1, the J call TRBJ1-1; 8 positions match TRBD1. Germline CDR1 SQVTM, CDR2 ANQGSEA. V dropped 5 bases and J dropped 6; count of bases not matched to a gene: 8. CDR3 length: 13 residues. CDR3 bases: TGCAGCGTTTCGGACAGGGTCACGGCTGAAGCTTTCTTT. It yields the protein CSVSDRVTAEAFF.

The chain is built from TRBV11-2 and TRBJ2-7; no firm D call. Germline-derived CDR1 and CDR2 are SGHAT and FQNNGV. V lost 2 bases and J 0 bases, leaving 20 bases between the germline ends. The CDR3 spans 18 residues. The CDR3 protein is CASSLSPPRQPRSYEQYF. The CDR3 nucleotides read TGTGCCAGCAGCTTATCTCCCCCGCGGCAGCCCCGCTCCTACGAGCAGTACTTC. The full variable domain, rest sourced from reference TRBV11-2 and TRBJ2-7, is EAGVAQSPRYKIIEKRQSVAFWCNPISGHATLYWYQQILGQGPKLLIQFQNNGVVDDSQLPKDRFSAERLKGVDSTLKIQPAKLEDSAVYLCASSLSPPRQPRSYEQYFGPGTRLTVT.

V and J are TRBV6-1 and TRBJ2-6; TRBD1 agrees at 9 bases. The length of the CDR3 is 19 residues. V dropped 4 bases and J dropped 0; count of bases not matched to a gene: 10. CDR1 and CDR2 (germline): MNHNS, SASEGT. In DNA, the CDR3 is TGTGCCAGCAGTGGACAGGGGGATCCAAAGGACTCTGGGGCCAACGTCCTGACTTTC. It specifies CASSGQGDPKDSGANVLTF.

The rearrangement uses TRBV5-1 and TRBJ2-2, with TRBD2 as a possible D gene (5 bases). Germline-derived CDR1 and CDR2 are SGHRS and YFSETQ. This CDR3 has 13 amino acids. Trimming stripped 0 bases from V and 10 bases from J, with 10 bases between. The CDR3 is CASSLDTGKELFF. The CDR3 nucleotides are TGCGCCAGCAGCTTGGATACGGGAAAGGAGCTGTTTTTT.

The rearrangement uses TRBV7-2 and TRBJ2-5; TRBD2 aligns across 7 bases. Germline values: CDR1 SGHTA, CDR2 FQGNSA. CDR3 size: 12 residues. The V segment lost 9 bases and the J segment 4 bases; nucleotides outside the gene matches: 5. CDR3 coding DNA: TGTGCCAGGGGGAGGGCCCCAGAGACCCAGTACTTC. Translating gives CARGRAPETQYF.